A selection of T cell receptor beta chains follows, all from one sample in a study of T cells in Graves' hyperthyroidism and ophthalmopathy. TCRdb analysed the multiplex PCR reads with MiXCR anew, one entry per CDR3 protein. The table includes under 400,000 distinct CDR3 sequences, around a sixth detected once. Sequenced: blood. The receptors derive from a woman between 35 and 50 years old with Graves' ophthalmopathy. The CDR3 runs from the conserved cysteine through the conserved F or W. The D gene is left open where the match is weak. Not every row has a clone size; where given, it reads once, few, many or a size class.

J,V,D,size,CDR3,DNA
TRBJ1-1,TRBV6-2/TRBV6-3,-,once,CASKYWGLNTEAFF,TGTGCCAGCAAATACTGGGGCCTGAACACTGAAGCTTTCTTT
TRBJ1-1,TRBV20-1,-,many,CSARDTEEAFF,TGCAGTGCTAGAGATACGGAGGAAGCTTTCTTT
TRBJ2-5,TRBV11-2,TRBD1,many,CASSLGQGQETQYF,TGTGCCAGCAGCTTAGGACAGGGACAAGAGACCCAGTACTTC
TRBJ2-4,TRBV19,-,many,CAARPGVGNIQYF,TGTGCCGCTAGGCCGGGCGTTGGAAACATTCAGTACTTC
TRBJ2-5,TRBV30,-,many,CAWSVTRVKGTQYF,TGTGCCTGGAGTGTAACGCGGGTGAAGGGGACCCAGTACTTC
TRBJ1-5,TRBV24-1,-,many,CATSGGGNQPQHF,TGTGCCACCAGTGGAGGCGGAAATCAGCCCCAGCATTTT
TRBJ1-2,TRBV6-2/TRBV6-3,TRBD1,many,CASSYGQGIGGYTF,TGTGCCAGCAGTTACGGACAGGGGATAGGTGGCTACACCTTC
TRBJ1-2,TRBV29-1,TRBD1,many,CSVDAPGQGSYGYTF,TGCAGCGTTGACGCACCAGGACAGGGTAGCTATGGCTACACCTTC
TRBJ1-2,TRBV20-1,-,many,CSARESGSYGYTF,TGCAGTGCTAGAGAGTCTGGCAGCTATGGCTACACCTTC
TRBJ2-4,TRBV7-2,TRBD2,many,CASSSQISGKAKNIQYF,TGTGCCAGCAGCTCCCAAATTAGCGGGAAGGCCAAAAACATTCAGTACTTC
TRBJ2-2,TRBV19,TRBD1,many,CASSHTGATGTGELFF,TGTGCCAGTAGTCATACAGGGGCCACGGGCACCGGGGAGCTGTTTTTT
TRBJ2-7,TRBV6-1,TRBD2,many,CASTRTSGVYEQYF,TGTGCCAGCACCCGGACTAGCGGAGTCTACGAGCAGTACTTC
TRBJ2-7,TRBV5-6,TRBD1,many,CASSLYDRGLSYEQYF,TGTGCCAGCAGCCTCTATGACAGGGGGCTTAGCTACGAGCAGTACTTC
TRBJ1-5,TRBV12-3/TRBV12-4,-,many,CASSSRGYQPQHF,TGTGCCAGCAGTTCCAGGGGTTATCAGCCCCAGCATTTT
TRBJ1-5,TRBV6-5,-,many,CASSFGSYQPQHF,TGTGCCAGCAGTTTCGGGAGTTATCAGCCCCAGCATTTT
TRBJ2-1,TRBV6-1,TRBD1,-,CASTWTGRMDEQFF,TGTGCCAGCACCTGGACAGGGCGAATGGATGAGCAGTTCTTC
TRBJ2-5,TRBV30,TRBD2,many,CAWYPRGRMGTQYF,TGTGCCTGGTACCCTCGCGGGAGGATGGGGACCCAGTACTTC
TRBJ2-1,TRBV7-2,-,many,CASSLAGTPFYNEQFF,TGTGCCAGCAGCTTAGCCGGGACTCCTTTCTACAATGAGCAGTTCTTC
TRBJ2-5,TRBV6-8,-,many,CASSRGSRYQETQYF,TGTGCCAGCAGTCGAGGTTCCCGGTACCAAGAGACCCAGTACTTC
TRBJ2-3,TRBV6-5,TRBD1,-,CASSPRQGAGITQYF,TGTGCCAGCAGTCCTCGACAGGGGGCGGGGATAACGCAGTATTTT
TRBJ1-1,TRBV12-3/TRBV12-4,-,many,CASSLGGGGFSEAFF,TGTGCCAGCAGTTTGGGCGGAGGGGGATTCTCTGAAGCTTTCTTT
TRBJ1-1,TRBV24-1,-,many,CATSNPQGTEAFF,TGTGCCACCAGTAATCCACAGGGAACTGAAGCTTTCTTT
TRBJ2-7,TRBV6-2/TRBV6-3,-,-,CASSYSGDSDEQYF,TGTGCCAGCAGTTACTCGGGAGATTCGGACGAGCAGTACTTC
TRBJ2-7,TRBV6-6,TRBD2,many,CASSYSASGSFYEQYF,TGTGCCAGCAGTTACTCGGCTAGCGGGAGCTTCTACGAGCAGTACTTC
TRBJ1-2,TRBV28,TRBD1,once,CASSSSGTGDHYGYTF,TGTGCCAGCAGTTCCTCCGGGACAGGGGATCACTATGGCTACACCTTC
TRBJ2-5,TRBV20-1,TRBD2,many,CSARQGLAGAETQYF,TGCAGTGCTAGGCAGGGACTAGCGGGGGCAGAGACCCAGTACTTC
TRBJ1-1,TRBV12-3/TRBV12-4,-,many,CASSLRGQTYTEAFF,TGTGCCAGCAGTTTACGCGGGCAGACCTACACTGAAGCTTTCTTT
TRBJ2-7,TRBV6-1,-,few,CASSEVARAREQYF,TGTGCCAGCAGTGAAGTGGCCAGGGCCCGGGAGCAGTACTTC
TRBJ1-2,TRBV4-1,-,many,CASSQETQSNYGYTF,TGCGCCAGCAGCCAAGAGACACAGTCTAACTATGGCTACACCTTC
TRBJ1-3,TRBV30,-,many,CAWWGRSGNTIYF,TGTGCCTGGTGGGGCAGGTCTGGAAACACCATATATTTT
TRBJ2-5,TRBV6-1,TRBD2,-,CASSEELAGGSQETQYF,TGTGCCAGCAGTGAAGAGTTAGCGGGGGGGTCCCAAGAGACCCAGTACTTC
TRBJ2-7,TRBV2,-,-,CASSVTNPYF,TGTGCCAGCAGTGTTACAAATCCGTACTTC
TRBJ2-4,TRBV5-4,-,-,CASSLEFADSSAKNIQYF,TGTGCCAGCAGCTTGGAGTTCGCAGACAGTTCAGCCAAAAACATTCAGTACTTC
TRBJ2-7,TRBV6-5,TRBD1,many,CASSYFQGAQSRQYF,TGTGCCAGCAGTTACTTCCAGGGGGCTCAATCTCGGCAGTACTTC
TRBJ2-7,TRBV5-1,-,many,CASSLGMDGPAYEQYF,TGCGCCAGCAGCTTGGGGATGGACGGACCGGCCTACGAGCAGTACTTC
TRBJ1-1,TRBV27,-,many,CASSPRSGMNTEAFF,TGTGCCAGCAGTCCCCGTTCGGGTATGAACACTGAAGCTTTCTTT
TRBJ2-7,TRBV7-2,TRBD1,many,CASSLHRDRASRPYEQYF,TGTGCCAGCAGCCTCCACCGGGACAGGGCATCGAGGCCCTACGAGCAGTACTTC
TRBJ1-2,TRBV20-1,-,many,CSSSTNLGGVFYGYTF,TGCAGTTCCTCCACTAACCTAGGGGGAGTGTTCTATGGCTACACCTTC
TRBJ1-5,TRBV28,-,many,CASSLDKPNQPQHF,TGTGCCAGCAGTTTAGACAAACCCAATCAGCCCCAGCATTTT
TRBJ2-7,TRBV19,TRBD2,many,CASSPLTSLYEQYF,TGTGCCAGTAGTCCGCTGACTAGCCTCTACGAGCAGTACTTC
TRBJ2-2,TRBV7-4,-,-,CASSLPTTATGELFF,TGTGCCAGCAGCTTACCAACGACGGCCACCGGGGAGCTGTTTTTT
TRBJ1-2,TRBV28,TRBD1,many,CASSSTGKGGGYTF,TGTGCCAGCAGTTCGACAGGGAAGGGCGGAGGCTACACCTTC
TRBJ2-7,TRBV28,-,many,CASSLGFKGEQYF,TGTGCCAGCAGTTTAGGGTTCAAGGGCGAGCAGTACTTC
TRBJ2-7,TRBV30,-,many,CACKRKGTRSSYEQYF,TGTGCCTGCAAAAGAAAGGGCACTCGAAGCTCCTACGAGCAGTACTTC
TRBJ2-5,TRBV2,-,-,CASSPDGEATQYF,TGTGCCAGCAGTCCTGACGGGGAGGCGACCCAGTACTTC
TRBJ2-4,TRBV7-2,TRBD2,many,CASSLGGRAGLNIQYF,TGTGCCAGCAGCTTAGGCGGGAGGGCCGGTTTGAACATTCAGTACTTC
TRBJ1-1,TRBV10-3,-,many,CAISGGGRGAFF,TGTGCCATCAGTGGTGGGGGGCGCGGGGCTTTCTTT
TRBJ2-7,TRBV28,TRBD2,few,CASSPREESYEQYF,TGTGCCAGCAGCCCTCGGGAGGAATCCTACGAGCAGTACTTC